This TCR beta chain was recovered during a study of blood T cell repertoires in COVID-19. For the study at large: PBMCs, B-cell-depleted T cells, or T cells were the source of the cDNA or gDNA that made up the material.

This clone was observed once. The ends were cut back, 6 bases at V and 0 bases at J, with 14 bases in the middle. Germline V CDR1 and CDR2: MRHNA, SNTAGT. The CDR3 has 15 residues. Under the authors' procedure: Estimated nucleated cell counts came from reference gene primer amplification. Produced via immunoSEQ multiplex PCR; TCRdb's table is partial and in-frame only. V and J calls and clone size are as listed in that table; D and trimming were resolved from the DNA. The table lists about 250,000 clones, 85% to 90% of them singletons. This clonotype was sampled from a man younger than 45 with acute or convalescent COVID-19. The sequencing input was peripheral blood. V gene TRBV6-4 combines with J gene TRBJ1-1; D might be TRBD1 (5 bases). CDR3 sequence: CASSDMGQLNTEAFF. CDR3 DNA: TGTGCCAGCAGCGATATGGGGCAGTTGAACACTGAAGCTTTCTTT.